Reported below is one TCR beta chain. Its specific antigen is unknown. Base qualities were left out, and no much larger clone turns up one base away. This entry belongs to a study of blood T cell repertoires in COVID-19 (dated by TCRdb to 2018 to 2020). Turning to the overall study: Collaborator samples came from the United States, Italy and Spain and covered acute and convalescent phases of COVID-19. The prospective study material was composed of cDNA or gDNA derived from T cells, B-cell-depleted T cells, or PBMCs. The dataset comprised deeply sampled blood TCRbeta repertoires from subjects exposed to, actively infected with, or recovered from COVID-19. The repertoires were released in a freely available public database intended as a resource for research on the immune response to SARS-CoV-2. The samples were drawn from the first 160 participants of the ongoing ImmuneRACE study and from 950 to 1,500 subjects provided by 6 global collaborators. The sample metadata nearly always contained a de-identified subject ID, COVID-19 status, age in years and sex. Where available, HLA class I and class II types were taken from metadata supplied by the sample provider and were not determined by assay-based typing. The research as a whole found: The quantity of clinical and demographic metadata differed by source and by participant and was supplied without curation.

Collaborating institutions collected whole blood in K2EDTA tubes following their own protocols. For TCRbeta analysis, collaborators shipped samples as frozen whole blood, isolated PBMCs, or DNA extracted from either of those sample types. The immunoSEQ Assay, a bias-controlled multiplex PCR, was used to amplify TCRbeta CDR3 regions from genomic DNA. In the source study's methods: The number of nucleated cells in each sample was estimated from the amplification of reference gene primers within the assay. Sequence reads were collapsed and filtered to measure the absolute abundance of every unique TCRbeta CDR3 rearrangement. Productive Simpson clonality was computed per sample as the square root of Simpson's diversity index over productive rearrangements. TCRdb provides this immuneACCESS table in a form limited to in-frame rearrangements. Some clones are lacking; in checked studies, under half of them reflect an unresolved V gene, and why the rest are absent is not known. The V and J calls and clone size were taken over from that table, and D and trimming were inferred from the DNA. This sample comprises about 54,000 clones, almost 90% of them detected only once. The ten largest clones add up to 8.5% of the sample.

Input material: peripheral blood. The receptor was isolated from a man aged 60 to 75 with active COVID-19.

At the DNA level, the sequence is TGTGCCAGCTCACCACAGGGGGCTAACGAGCAGTACTTC. This is translated as CASSPQGANEQYF. The rearranged chain carries TRBV18 and TRBJ2-7; 7 central bases correspond to TRBD1. CDR1 and CDR2 are read off the germline V gene as KGHSH and LQKENI. From its cysteine to its phenylalanine, the CDR3 spans 13 amino acids. Kept here is only the CDR3 DNA, which spans 39 bases and is read in frame from base 1. Trimming accounts for 1 base at V and 5 bases at J, while the number of junction bases matched to no gene is 2.